The clone carrying this T cell receptor (beta chain) has at least ten counts. Its antigen is unknown. This sample was included in a study of identical twins. There were only healthy Caucasians among the donors. General study points: For cord blood, abundant beta clonotypes had fewer insertions, unlike memory repertoires, which showed none. The study reached conclusions through statistical analysis that was cross-sectional, not following the same donors.

TCRdb processed the 5' RACE reads anew with MiXCR; each CDR3 protein has one entry. The table lists a few hundred thousand distinct CDR3 sequences, about 8.3% of them singletons. The sample was also reused in another study, on yellow fever vaccine responses in identical twins.

The sequencing sample was made of CD8+ T cells sorted from blood. The sequence was collected from a woman under 30 in good health.

CDR3 bases: TGTGCCAGCATCAGGGGATCCTACGAGCAGTACTTC. It translates to CASIRGSYEQYF. V gene TRBV2 combines with J gene TRBJ2-7, with D possibly TRBD1 on 6 matching bases. The germline V and J ends were trimmed by 7 bases and 1 base, with 8 bases remaining between them. Germline V lookup: CDR1 SNHLY, CDR2 FYNNEI. CDR3 length: 12 amino acids. Full variable domain (missing parts from reference TRBV2 and TRBJ2-7): EPEVTQTPSHQVTQMGQEVILRCVPISNHLYFYWYRQILGQKVEFLVSFYNNEISEKSEIFDDQFSVERPDGSNFTLKIRSTKLEDSAMYFCASIRGSYEQYFGPGTRLTVT.